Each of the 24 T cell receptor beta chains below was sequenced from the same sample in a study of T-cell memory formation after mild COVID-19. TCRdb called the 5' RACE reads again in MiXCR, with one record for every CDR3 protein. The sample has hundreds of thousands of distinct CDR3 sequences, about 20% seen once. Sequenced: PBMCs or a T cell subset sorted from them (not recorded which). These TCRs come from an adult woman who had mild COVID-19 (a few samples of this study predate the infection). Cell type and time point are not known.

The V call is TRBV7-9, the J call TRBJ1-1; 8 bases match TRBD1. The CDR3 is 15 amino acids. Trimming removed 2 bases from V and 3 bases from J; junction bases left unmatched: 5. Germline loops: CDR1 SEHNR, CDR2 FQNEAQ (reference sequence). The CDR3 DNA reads TGTGCCAGCAGCTTACCCAGGGGGCGCGACACTGAAGCTTTCTTT. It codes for CASSLPRGRDTEAFF.

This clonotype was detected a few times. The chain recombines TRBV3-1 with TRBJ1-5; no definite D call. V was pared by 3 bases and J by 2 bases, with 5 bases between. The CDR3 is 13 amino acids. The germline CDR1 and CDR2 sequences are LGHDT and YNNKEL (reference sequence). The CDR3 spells CASSHGGNQPQHF. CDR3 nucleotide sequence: TGTGCCAGCAGCCATGGCGGCAATCAGCCCCAGCATTTT.

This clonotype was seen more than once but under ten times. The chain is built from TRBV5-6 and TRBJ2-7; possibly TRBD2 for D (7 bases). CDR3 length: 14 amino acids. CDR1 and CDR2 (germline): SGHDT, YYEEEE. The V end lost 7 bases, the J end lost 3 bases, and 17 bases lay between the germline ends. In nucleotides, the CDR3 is TGTGCCAGCCGACTGGGAGGGGGTTACTACGAGCAGTACTTC. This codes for CASRLGGGYYEQYF.

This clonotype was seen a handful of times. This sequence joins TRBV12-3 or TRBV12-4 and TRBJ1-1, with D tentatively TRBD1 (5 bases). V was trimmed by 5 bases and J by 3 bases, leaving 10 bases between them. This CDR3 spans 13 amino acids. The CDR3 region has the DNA TGTGCCAGCAGTGGCCCAGGGCACACTGAAGCTTTCTTT. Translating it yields CASSGPGHTEAFF.

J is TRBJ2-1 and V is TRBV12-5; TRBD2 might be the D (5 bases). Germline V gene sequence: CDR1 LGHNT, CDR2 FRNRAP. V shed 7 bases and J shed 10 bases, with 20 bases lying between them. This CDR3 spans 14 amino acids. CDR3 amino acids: CASAPNEAGIEQFF. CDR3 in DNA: TGTGCTAGTGCCCCGAATGAGGCGGGCATAGAGCAGTTCTTC.

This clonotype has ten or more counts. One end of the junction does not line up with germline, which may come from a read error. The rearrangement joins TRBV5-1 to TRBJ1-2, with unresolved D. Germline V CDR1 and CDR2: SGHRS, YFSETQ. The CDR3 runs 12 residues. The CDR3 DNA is TGTGCCAGCAGCCTCGGGGACTATGGCTACACCTTC. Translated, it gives CASSLGDYGYTF. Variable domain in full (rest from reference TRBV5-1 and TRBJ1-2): KAGVTQTPRYLIKTRGQQVTLSCSPISGHRSVSWYQQTPGQGLQFLFEYFSETQRNKGNFPGRFSGRQFSNSRSEMNVSTLELGDSALYLCASSLGDYGYTFGSGTRLTVV.

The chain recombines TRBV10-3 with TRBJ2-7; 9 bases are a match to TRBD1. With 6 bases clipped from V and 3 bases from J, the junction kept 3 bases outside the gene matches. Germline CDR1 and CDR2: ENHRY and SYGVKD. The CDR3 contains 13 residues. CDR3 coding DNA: TGTGCCATCAGCCGGGACAGGGTCTACGAGCAGTACTTC. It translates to CAISRDRVYEQYF.

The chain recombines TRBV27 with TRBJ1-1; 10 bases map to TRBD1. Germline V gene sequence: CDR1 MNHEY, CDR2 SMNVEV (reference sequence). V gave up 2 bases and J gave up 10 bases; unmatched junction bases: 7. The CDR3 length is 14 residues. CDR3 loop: CASSLGTGVRRAFF. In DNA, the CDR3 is TGTGCCAGCAGTTTAGGGACAGGGGTACGTAGAGCTTTCTTT.

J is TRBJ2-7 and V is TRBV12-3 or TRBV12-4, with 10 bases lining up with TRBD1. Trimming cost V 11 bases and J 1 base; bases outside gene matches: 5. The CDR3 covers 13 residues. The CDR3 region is CACRTGGSYEQYF. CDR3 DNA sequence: TGTGCCTGTCGGACAGGGGGTTCCTACGAGCAGTACTTC.

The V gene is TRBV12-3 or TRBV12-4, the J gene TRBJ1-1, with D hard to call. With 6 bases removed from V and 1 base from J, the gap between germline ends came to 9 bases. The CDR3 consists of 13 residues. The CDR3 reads CASSREPNTEAFF. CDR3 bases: TGTGCCAGCAGCAGAGAGCCGAACACTGAAGCTTTCTTT.

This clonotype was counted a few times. Here the CDR3 reads CASSFNDRGYEQYF. The DNA for the CDR3 is TGTGCCAGCAGCTTCAATGACAGGGGCTACGAGCAGTACTTC. V gene TRBV7-9 combines with J gene TRBJ2-7, with 8 bases aligning to TRBD1. J was trimmed by 3 bases and V by 3 bases; bases with no gene match: 4. The CDR3 covers 14 residues. CDR1 and CDR2 (germline): SEHNR, FQNEAQ (reference sequence).

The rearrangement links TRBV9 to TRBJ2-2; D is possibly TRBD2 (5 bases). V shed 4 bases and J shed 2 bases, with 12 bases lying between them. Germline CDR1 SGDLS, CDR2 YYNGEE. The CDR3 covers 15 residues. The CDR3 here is CASSIGLANTGELFF. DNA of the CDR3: TGTGCCAGCAGCATTGGACTGGCAAACACCGGGGAGCTGTTTTTT.

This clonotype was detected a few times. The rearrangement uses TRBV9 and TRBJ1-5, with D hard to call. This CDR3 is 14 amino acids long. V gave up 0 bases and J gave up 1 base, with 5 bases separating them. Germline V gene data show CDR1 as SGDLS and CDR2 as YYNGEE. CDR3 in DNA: TGTGCCAGCAGCGTAGGTAAGAGCAATCAGCCCCAGCATTTT. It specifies CASSVGKSNQPQHF.

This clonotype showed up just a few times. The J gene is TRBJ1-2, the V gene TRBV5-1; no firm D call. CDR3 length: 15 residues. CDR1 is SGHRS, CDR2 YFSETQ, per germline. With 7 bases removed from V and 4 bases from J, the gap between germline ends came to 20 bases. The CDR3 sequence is CASPQGMERVYGYTF. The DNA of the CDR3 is TGCGCCAGCCCACAAGGGATGGAGCGTGTCTATGGCTACACCTTC.

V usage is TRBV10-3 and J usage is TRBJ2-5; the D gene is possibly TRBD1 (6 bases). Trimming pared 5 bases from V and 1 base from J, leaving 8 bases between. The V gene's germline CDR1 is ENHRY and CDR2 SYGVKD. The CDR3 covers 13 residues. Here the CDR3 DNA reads TGTGCCATCAGTCCAGGGGTCCAAGAGACCCAGTACTTC. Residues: CAISPGVQETQYF.

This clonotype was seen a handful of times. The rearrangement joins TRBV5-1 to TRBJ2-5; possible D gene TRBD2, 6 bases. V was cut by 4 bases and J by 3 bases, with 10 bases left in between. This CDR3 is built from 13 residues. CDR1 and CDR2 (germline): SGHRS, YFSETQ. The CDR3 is CASSQRLEETQYF. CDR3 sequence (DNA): TGCGCCAGCAGCCAACGACTAGAAGAGACCCAGTACTTC.

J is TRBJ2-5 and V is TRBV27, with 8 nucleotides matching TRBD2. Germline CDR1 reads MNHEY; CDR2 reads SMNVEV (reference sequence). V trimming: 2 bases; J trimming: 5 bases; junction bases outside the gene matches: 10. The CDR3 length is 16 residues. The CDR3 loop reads CASSLIPGGPSETQYF. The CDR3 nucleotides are TGTGCCAGCAGTTTAATCCCGGGGGGGCCGAGTGAGACCCAGTACTTC.

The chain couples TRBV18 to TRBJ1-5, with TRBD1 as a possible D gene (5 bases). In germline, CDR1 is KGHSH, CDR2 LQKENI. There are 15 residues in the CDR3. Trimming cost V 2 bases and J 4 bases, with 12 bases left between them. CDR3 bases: TGTGCCAGCTCACCAGACAGACGAGAGAATCAGCCCCAGCATTTT. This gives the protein CASSPDRRENQPQHF.

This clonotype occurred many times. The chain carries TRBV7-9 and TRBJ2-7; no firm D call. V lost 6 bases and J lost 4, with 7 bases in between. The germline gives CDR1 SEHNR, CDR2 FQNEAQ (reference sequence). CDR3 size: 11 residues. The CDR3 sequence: CASSTAYEQYF. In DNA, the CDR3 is TGTGCCAGCAGTACAGCGTACGAGCAGTACTTC.

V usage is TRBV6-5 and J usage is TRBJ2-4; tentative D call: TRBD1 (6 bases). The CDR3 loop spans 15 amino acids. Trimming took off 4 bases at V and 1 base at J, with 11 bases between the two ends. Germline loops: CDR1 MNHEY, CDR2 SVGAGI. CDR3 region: CASSSPGQAKNIQYF. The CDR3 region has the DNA TGTGCCAGCAGTTCCCCCGGACAGGCCAAAAACATTCAGTACTTC.

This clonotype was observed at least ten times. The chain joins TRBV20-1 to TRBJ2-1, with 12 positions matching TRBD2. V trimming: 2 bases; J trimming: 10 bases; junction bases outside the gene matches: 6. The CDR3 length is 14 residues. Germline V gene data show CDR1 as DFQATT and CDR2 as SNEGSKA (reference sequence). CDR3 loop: CSARSSGRVTEQFF. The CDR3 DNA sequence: TGCAGTGCTAGATCTAGCGGGAGGGTTACGGAGCAGTTCTTC.

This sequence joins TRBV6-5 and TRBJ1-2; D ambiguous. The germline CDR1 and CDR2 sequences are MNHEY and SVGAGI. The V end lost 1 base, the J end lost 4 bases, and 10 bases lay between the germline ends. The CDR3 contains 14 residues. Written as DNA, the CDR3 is TGTGCCAGCAGTTACTTGGGGAGAACCTATGGCTACACCTTC. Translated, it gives CASSYLGRTYGYTF.

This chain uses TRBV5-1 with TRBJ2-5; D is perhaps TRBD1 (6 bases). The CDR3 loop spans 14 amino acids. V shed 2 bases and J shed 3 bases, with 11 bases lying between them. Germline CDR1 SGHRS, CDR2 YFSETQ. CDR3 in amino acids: CASSFSKGEETQYF. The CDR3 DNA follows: TGCGCCAGCAGCTTCAGCAAGGGGGAAGAGACCCAGTACTTC. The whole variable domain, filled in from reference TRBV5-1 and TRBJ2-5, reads KAGVTQTPRYLIKTRGQQVTLSCSPISGHRSVSWYQQTPGQGLQFLFEYFSETQRNKGNFPGRFSGRQFSNSRSEMNVSTLELGDSALYLCASSFSKGEETQYFGPGTRLLVL.

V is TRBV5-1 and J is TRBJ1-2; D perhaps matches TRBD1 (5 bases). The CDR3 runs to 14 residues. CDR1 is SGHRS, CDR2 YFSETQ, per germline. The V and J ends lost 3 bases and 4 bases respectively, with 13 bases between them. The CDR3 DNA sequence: TGCGCCAGCAGCTCCCACGGGACCGGCTATGGCTACACCTTC. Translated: CASSSHGTGYGYTF.